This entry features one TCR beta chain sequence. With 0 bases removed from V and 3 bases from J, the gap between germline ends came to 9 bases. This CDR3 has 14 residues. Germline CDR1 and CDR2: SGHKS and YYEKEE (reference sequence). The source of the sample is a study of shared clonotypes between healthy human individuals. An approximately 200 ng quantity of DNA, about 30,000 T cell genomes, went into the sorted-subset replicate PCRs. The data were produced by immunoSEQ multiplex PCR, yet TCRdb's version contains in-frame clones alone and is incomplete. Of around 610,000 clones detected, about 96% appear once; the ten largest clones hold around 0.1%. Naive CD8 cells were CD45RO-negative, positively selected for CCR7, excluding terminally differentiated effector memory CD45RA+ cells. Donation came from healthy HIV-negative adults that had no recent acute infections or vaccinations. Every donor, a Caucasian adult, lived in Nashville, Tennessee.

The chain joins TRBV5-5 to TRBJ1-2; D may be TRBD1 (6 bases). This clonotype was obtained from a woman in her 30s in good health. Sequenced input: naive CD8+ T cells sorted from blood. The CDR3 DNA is TGTGCCAGCAGCTTGGACAGGGACGACTATGGCTACACCTTC. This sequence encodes CASSLDRDDYGYTF.